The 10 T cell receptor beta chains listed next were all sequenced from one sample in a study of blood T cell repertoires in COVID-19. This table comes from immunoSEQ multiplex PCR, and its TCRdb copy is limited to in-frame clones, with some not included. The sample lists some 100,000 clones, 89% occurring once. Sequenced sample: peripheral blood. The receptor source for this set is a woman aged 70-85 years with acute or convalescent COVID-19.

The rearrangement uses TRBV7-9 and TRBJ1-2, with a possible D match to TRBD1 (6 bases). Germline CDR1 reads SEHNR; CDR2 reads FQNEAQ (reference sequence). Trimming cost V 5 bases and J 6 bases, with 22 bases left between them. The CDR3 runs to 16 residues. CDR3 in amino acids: CASSLTQTGSGDGYTF. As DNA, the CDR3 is TGTGCCAGCAGCCTAACTCAGACAGGTAGTGGAGATGGCTACACCTTC. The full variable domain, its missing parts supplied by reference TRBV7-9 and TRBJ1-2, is DTGVSQNPRHKITKRGQNVTFRCDPISEHNRLYWYRQTLGQGPEFLTYFQNEAQLEKSRLLSDRFSAERPKGSFSTLEIQRTEQGDSAMYLCASSLTQTGSGDGYTFGSGTRLTVV.

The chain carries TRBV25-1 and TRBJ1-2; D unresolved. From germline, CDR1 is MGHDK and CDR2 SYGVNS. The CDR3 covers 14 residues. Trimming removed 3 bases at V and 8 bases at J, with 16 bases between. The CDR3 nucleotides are TGTGCCAGCAGTGACCGTGAGGAAATTCGGGGCTACACCTTC. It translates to CASSDREEIRGYTF.

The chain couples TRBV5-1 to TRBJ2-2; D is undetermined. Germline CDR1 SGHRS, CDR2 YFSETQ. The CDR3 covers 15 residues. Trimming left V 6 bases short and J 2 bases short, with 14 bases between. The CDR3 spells CASNVLGENTGELFF. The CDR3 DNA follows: TGCGCCAGCAACGTATTGGGCGAAAACACCGGGGAGCTGTTTTTT.

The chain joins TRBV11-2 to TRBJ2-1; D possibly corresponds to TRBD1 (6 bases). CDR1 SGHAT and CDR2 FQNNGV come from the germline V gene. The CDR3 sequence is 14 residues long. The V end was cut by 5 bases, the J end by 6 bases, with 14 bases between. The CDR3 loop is CASSLTQGSNEQFF. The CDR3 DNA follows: TGTGCCAGCAGCCTCACTCAGGGGAGCAATGAGCAGTTCTTC.

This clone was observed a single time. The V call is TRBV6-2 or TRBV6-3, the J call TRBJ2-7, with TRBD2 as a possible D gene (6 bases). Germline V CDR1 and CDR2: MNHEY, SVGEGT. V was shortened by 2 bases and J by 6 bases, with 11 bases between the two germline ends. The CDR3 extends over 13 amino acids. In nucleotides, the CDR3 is TGTGCCAGCAGTTACAATCGGGGGTTCGAGCAGTACGTC. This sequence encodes CASSYNRGFEQYV.

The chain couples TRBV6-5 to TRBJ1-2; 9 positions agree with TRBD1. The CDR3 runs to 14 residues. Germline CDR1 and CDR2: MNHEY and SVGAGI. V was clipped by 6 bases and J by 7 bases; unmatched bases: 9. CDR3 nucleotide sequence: TGTGCCAGCAGGGACACGGGACAGGGCTCTGGCTACACCTTC. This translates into CASRDTGQGSGYTF.

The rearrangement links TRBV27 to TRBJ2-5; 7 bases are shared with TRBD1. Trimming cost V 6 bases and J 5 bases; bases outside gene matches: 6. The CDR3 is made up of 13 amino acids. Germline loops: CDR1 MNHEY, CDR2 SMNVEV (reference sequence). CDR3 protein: CASRRTGFETQYF. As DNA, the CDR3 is TGTGCCAGCAGACGGACAGGTTTCGAGACCCAGTACTTC.

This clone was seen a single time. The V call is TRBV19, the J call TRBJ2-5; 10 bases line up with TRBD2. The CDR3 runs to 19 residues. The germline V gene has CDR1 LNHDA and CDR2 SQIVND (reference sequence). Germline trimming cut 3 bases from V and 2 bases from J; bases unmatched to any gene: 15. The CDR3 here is CASSILDELEREGQETQYF. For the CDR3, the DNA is TGTGCCAGTAGTATTTTGGATGAGTTGGAGCGGGAGGGGCAAGAGACCCAGTACTTC.

The chain's CDR3 is CASRDPAGYQPQHF. In nucleotides, the CDR3 is TGTGCCAGCCGGGACCCCGCGGGGTACCAGCCCCAGCATTTT. The chain couples TRBV19 to TRBJ1-5; D perhaps matches TRBD1 (5 bases). The V gene's germline CDR1 is LNHDA and CDR2 SQIVND (reference sequence). The CDR3 loop spans 14 amino acids. V lost 9 bases and J lost 7, with 19 bases in between.

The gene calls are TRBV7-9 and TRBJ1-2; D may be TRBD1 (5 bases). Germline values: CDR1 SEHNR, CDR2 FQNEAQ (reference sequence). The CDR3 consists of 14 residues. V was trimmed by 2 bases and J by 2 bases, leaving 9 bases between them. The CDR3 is CASSLTSGNYGYTF. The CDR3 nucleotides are TGTGCCAGCAGCTTAACGTCAGGGAACTATGGCTACACCTTC.